The sequence of this TCR beta chain was determined in a study of blood T cell repertoires in COVID-19. Looking at the study overall: Acute and convalescent COVID-19 samples came from the United States, Italy and Spain. Sample material is recorded as cDNA or gDNA derived from T cells, B-cell-depleted T cells, or PBMCs.

Losses at the gene ends were 7 bases for V and 4 bases for J; bases not matched to a gene: 6. This CDR3 has 12 amino acids. The germline CDR1 and CDR2 sequences are SQVTM and ANQGSEA. Per the original data handling: Amplification from reference gene primers served as the basis for estimated nucleated cell counts. The method was immunoSEQ multiplex PCR; TCRdb's version includes in-frame clones alone and lacks a portion of them. That table furnishes V, J and clone size, whereas the DNA furnished D and trimming. The data contain over 100,000 clones, under 90% of them singletons. This receptor was identified in a woman in her sixties or seventies with acute or convalescent COVID-19. The chain is built from TRBV29-1 and TRBJ2-5, with 7 bases lining up with TRBD2. The sequenced sample was peripheral blood. In nucleotides, the CDR3 is TGCAGCGGTGGGGGGGGTATAGAGACCCAGTACTTC. Translating gives CSGGGGIETQYF.